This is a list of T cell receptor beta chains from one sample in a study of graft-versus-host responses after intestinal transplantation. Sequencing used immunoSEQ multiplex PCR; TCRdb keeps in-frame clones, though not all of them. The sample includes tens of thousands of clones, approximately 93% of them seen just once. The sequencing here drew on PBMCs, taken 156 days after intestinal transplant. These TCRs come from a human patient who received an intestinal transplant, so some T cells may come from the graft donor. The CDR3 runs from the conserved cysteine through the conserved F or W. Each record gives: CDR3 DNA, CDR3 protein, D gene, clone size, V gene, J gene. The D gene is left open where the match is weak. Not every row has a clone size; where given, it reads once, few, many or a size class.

TGCAGCGTCGCCTACAGGGGGGCATCTTACAATGAGCAGTTCTTC	CSVAYRGASYNEQFF	TRBD1	.	TRBV29-1	TRBJ2-1
TGCGCCAGCAGCTTGGGACAGGGAAACTATGGCTACACCTTC	CASSLGQGNYGYTF	TRBD1	.	TRBV5-1	TRBJ1-2
TGTGCCAGCAGTTGGCAAGAAGACAATGAGCAGTTCTTC	CASSWQEDNEQFF	.	.	TRBV27	TRBJ2-1
TGTGCCAGCTGGACAGGGAGCTCCTACGAGCAGTACTTC	CASWTGSSYEQYF	TRBD1	once	TRBV6-5	TRBJ2-7
TGTGCCAGCAGTTTATGGCAGGGGGATGAAAAACTGTTTTTT	CASSLWQGDEKLFF	TRBD1	.	TRBV27	TRBJ1-4
TGTGCCAGCACCAAATACGGGGGTGGTGGTTACGAGCAGTACTTC	CASTKYGGGGYEQYF	.	.	TRBV27	TRBJ2-7
TGTGCCAGCAGGGACAGGGGGCTGAATCAGCCCCAGCATTTT	CASRDRGLNQPQHF	TRBD1	.	TRBV2	TRBJ1-5
TGTGCCAGCAGCTTGGGGGGGCTGGTTACTGAAGCTTTCTTT	CASSLGGLVTEAFF	.	.	TRBV6-5	TRBJ1-1
TGTGCCAGCAGCCCCGACCGACAAGAGACCCAGTACTTC	CASSPDRQETQYF	.	.	TRBV7-9	TRBJ2-5
TGTGCCAGCAGGCGTGAGACAGGCCATGGCTACACCTTC	CASRRETGHGYTF	.	.	TRBV6-4	TRBJ1-2
TGTGCCTGGAGCGTGGACAGCTCTGGAAACACCATATATTTT	CAWSVDSSGNTIYF	.	.	TRBV30	TRBJ1-3
TGCGCCAGCAGCCAAAGGGAGAAGAACACCGGGGAGCTGTTTTTT	CASSQREKNTGELFF	.	.	TRBV4-1	TRBJ2-2
TGTGCCAGCAGTTACTCCAGCGGTTCTTATGGCTACACCTTC	CASSYSSGSYGYTF	.	.	TRBV6-6	TRBJ1-2
TGTGCCAGCAGGGGACAGCTGAACACTGAAGCTTTCTTT	CASRGQLNTEAFF	TRBD1	once	TRBV6-5	TRBJ1-1
TGTGCCAGCAGTTTATCTTCCAGGGTGGGGGAGACCCAGTACTTC	CASSLSSRVGETQYF	.	.	TRBV28	TRBJ2-5
TGTGCCAGCAGCTTGATGATCGGTAGCGGGGGTAGCACAGATACGCAGTATTTT	CASSLMIGSGGSTDTQYF	TRBD2	.	TRBV5-4	TRBJ2-3
TGTGCCAGCAGTTTCGACCGGGACAGGGGCAGTGGCTACACCTTC	CASSFDRDRGSGYTF	TRBD1	.	TRBV6-1	TRBJ1-2
TGTGCCAGCAGTCTGACCCCAGCGGCAGGCGAGCAGTACTTC	CASSLTPAAGEQYF	.	.	TRBV5-4	TRBJ2-7
TGTGCCACCTTTACGGAGGGCTTCAATGAGCAGTTCTTC	CATFTEGFNEQFF	.	.	TRBV19	TRBJ2-1
TGTGCCAGCAGTTCCGGGACTACGACCTACAATGAGCAGTTCTTC	CASSSGTTTYNEQFF	TRBD2	few	TRBV27	TRBJ2-1
TGTGCCAGCAGTTTATCGAAGGGCGGCAATCAGCCCCAGCATTTT	CASSLSKGGNQPQHF	.	.	TRBV27	TRBJ1-5
TGTGCCAGCAGGGCGATAGGCAATGAGCAGTTCTTC	CASRAIGNEQFF	.	.	TRBV9	TRBJ2-1
TGTGCCACCAGCAGAGTGGTCTCCTACGAGCAGTACTTC	CATSRVVSYEQYF	.	.	TRBV15	TRBJ2-7
TGTGCCAGCAGTTTTACCCCGGACTACGAGCAGTACTTC	CASSFTPDYEQYF	.	.	TRBV27	TRBJ2-7
TGTGCCAGCAGTGACAGGGGGAGCTCCTACAATGAGCAGTTCTTC	CASSDRGSSYNEQFF	TRBD1	.	TRBV6-1	TRBJ2-1
TGTGCCAGCAGCCAAGGGGCGGGCTACACCTTC	CASSQGAGYTF	.	.	TRBV4-2	TRBJ1-2
TGTGCCAGCAGTTACTCCACGCCTGAAAAACTGTTTTTT	CASSYSTPEKLFF	.	few	TRBV6-5	TRBJ1-4
TGTGCCAGCAGTTTACAGGACTCCTATAATTCACCCCTCCACTTT	CASSLQDSYNSPLHF	.	.	TRBV27	TRBJ1-6
TGTGCCAGTAGTTGGGGACAGGGGGGTTCACCCCTCCACTTT	CASSWGQGGSPLHF	TRBD1	.	TRBV19	TRBJ1-6
TGTGCCAGCAGTTCCCCAGGGTTGGATGAAGCTTTCTTT	CASSSPGLDEAFF	.	.	TRBV6-1	TRBJ1-1
TGCGCCAGCAGCCAAGACGGACGGAGCTCCTACGAGCAGTACTTC	CASSQDGRSSYEQYF	.	.	TRBV4-1	TRBJ2-7
TGTGCCAGCAGCTTGGCTGGGACAACCTACGAGCAGTACTTC	CASSLAGTTYEQYF	.	once	TRBV5-6	TRBJ2-7
TGTGCTAGTGGTCCTAACTCCTCGACAGGTGTGCAGTACTTC	CASGPNSSTGVQYF	.	.	TRBV12-5	TRBJ2-7
TGTGCCAGCAGCTTAGATACGGGTTGGTCACCCCTCCACTTT	CASSLDTGWSPLHF	.	.	TRBV11-2	TRBJ1-6
TGTGCCAGCAGCTTGGTCAGCAAGGTTACTGAAGCTTTCTTT	CASSLVSKVTEAFF	.	few	TRBV5-4	TRBJ1-1
TGTGCCAGCAGTTTTAGCGGAGCCTACAATGAGCAGTTCTTC	CASSFSGAYNEQFF	.	.	TRBV27	TRBJ2-1
TGTGCCAGTAGTATCTTTTCGGGGGACTATGGCTACACCTTC	CASSIFSGDYGYTF	.	once	TRBV19	TRBJ1-2
TGTGCCAGCAGTGAGTTGCTTAATGAAAAACTGTTTTTT	CASSELLNEKLFF	.	.	TRBV2	TRBJ1-4
TGTGCCAGCAGCTCCCCCCGTCAATTCTCGGGGGAGACCCAGTACTTC	CASSSPRQFSGETQYF	.	.	TRBV7-9	TRBJ2-5
TGTGCCAGCAGTTACTCTAGAGTAGGGACCTACGAGCAGTACTTC	CASSYSRVGTYEQYF	.	.	TRBV6-6	TRBJ2-7
TGTGCCAGCAGCTTGCCGGGCAAAGAGACCCAGTACTTC	CASSLPGKETQYF	.	.	TRBV5-4	TRBJ2-5
TGTGCCAGCAGTCACTGGGACAGAGTCTACGAGCAGTACTTC	CASSHWDRVYEQYF	TRBD1	.	TRBV27	TRBJ2-7